These 14 T cell receptor beta chains originate from one sample sequenced in a study of beta chain features in type 1 diabetes. The study, taken as a whole, reports: Moderate yet significant TCRB CDR3 shortening was seen in Type 1 diabetes patients in all four CD4+ subsets.

These receptors' targets are unknown. Isolated RNA was reverse transcribed in full, so expressed TCRB transcripts were sequenced. The table came from immunoSEQ multiplex PCR; TCRdb's copy has only in-frame clones and leaves some out. Here the sample spans 300,000 or so clones, around 9.3% being singletons. Sample: central memory CD4+ T cells from blood. These receptors originate from a man younger than 45 with type 1 diabetes.

V and J are TRBV11-2 and TRBJ2-5; no reliable D call. V lost 1 base and J 5 bases, leaving 2 bases between the germline ends. Germline V gene lookup returns CDR1 SGHAT and CDR2 FQNNGV. CDR3 size: 11 residues. The chain's CDR3 is CASSLAETQYF. The CDR3 DNA is TGTGCCAGCAGCTTAGCGGAGACCCAGTACTTC.

The chain employs TRBV28 and TRBJ1-5; TRBD1 is a possible D gene (6 bases). Trimming left V 5 bases short and J 4 bases short, with 18 bases between. CDR3 size: 16 residues. Per the germline V gene, CDR1 is MDHEN and CDR2 is SYDVKM. The CDR3 nucleotides are TGTGCCAGCAGTCGCTCCGGGGGGCGACCGAATCAGCCCCAGCATTTT. It translates to CASSRSGGRPNQPQHF.

The V gene is TRBV19, the J gene TRBJ2-3, with 9 bases aligning to TRBD2. Germline V lookup: CDR1 LNHDA, CDR2 SQIVND (reference sequence). V lost 5 bases to trimming and J lost 0 bases; unmatched junction nucleotides: 9. The CDR3 sequence is 17 residues long. The CDR3 loop reads CASSFRAGGTSTDTQYF. CDR3 DNA: TGTGCCAGTAGTTTCCGAGCGGGGGGCACCAGCACAGATACGCAGTATTTT.

The chain recombines TRBV5-1 with TRBJ2-2; maybe TRBD1 (6 bases). V lost 0 bases to trimming and J lost 4 bases, with 13 bases between them. This CDR3 region has 16 residues. Germline CDR1 is SGHRS and CDR2 is YFSETQ. The CDR3 reads CASSLVPGASTGELFF. The CDR3 DNA is TGCGCCAGCAGCTTGGTCCCAGGGGCGAGCACCGGGGAGCTGTTTTTT. Supplemented by reference TRBV5-1 and TRBJ2-2, the full variable domain reads KAGVTQTPRYLIKTRGQQVTLSCSPISGHRSVSWYQQTPGQGLQFLFEYFSETQRNKGNFPGRFSGRQFSNSRSEMNVSTLELGDSALYLCASSLVPGASTGELFFGEGSRLTVL.

This clone occurred many times. This CDR3 is CASSPRQGEAFF. DNA of the CDR3: TGTGCCAGCTCACCACGGCAGGGCGAAGCTTTCTTT. The chain has TRBV18 and TRBJ1-1, with D perhaps matching TRBD1 (5 bases). Looked up from germline, CDR1 is KGHSH and CDR2 is LQKENI. CDR3 size: 12 residues. The V end was cut by 1 base, the J end by 8 bases, with 8 bases between.

A few counts support this clone. The chain couples TRBV9 to TRBJ1-5; D might be TRBD1 (5 bases). This CDR3 spans 14 amino acids. CDR1 and CDR2 (germline): SGDLS, YYNGEE. Trimming left V 0 bases short and J 6 bases short, with 10 bases between. In DNA form, the CDR3 reads TGTGCCAGCAGCGTAGGGCAGGGTTCTCAGCCCCAGCATTTT. This encodes CASSVGQGSQPQHF.

V usage is TRBV2 and J usage is TRBJ2-7, with 10 bases that match TRBD1. V trimming: 8 bases; J trimming: 5 bases; junction bases outside the gene matches: 6. This CDR3 is 13 amino acids long. The V gene's germline CDR1 is SNHLY and CDR2 FYNNEI. CDR3 protein: CASSGQGGNEQYF. The CDR3 region has the DNA TGTGCCAGCTCCGGACAGGGGGGAAACGAGCAGTACTTC.

The V call is TRBV19, the J call TRBJ2-3, with D possibly being TRBD1 (6 bases). The germline V gene has CDR1 LNHDA and CDR2 SQIVND (reference sequence). V was trimmed by 2 bases and J by 1 base, leaving 13 bases between them. This CDR3 is 16 amino acids long. CDR3 residues: CASSILTGGGTDTQYF. DNA of the CDR3: TGTGCCAGTAGTATACTGACAGGAGGTGGCACAGATACGCAGTATTTT.

V gene TRBV19 combines with J gene TRBJ1-2; the match to TRBD1 covers 8 bases. Germline CDR1 LNHDA, CDR2 SQIVND (reference sequence). The V and J ends lost 9 bases and 4 bases, in that order; junction bases with no gene match: 10. The CDR3 length is 14 residues. CDR3 loop: CASRGQGIFYGYTF. CDR3 nucleotide sequence: TGTGCCAGCCGCGGACAGGGAATTTTCTATGGCTACACCTTC.

This clone occurred a few times. The chain couples TRBV9 to TRBJ1-3, with no clear D. Trimming took off 4 bases at V and 2 bases at J, with 10 bases between the two ends. Per germline, CDR1 SGDLS and CDR2 YYNGEE. The CDR3 contains 14 residues. This CDR3 is CASSSTRAGNTIYF. The DNA for the CDR3 is TGTGCCAGCAGCTCGACAAGGGCTGGAAACACCATATATTTT.

The rearrangement links TRBV6-1 to TRBJ2-7, with D tentatively TRBD1 or TRBD2 (6 bases each). The germline CDR1 and CDR2 sequences are MNHNS and SASEGT. Trimming removed 6 bases at V and 2 bases at J, with 14 bases between. This CDR3 has 14 residues. The CDR3 region has the DNA TGTGCCAGCAGGCGAGCGAGGGGGGCCTACGAGCAGTACTTC. Translation: CASRRARGAYEQYF.

The V and J genes are TRBV9 and TRBJ2-5, with D maybe TRBD1 (6 bases). This CDR3 spans 15 amino acids. Trimming stripped 0 bases from V and 5 bases from J, with 14 bases between. Germline V gene lookup returns CDR1 SGDLS and CDR2 YYNGEE. The CDR3 DNA follows: TGTGCCAGCAGCGTAGGGGGGACACAGTTGGAGACCCAGTACTTC. Translating gives CASSVGGTQLETQYF.

In this sample, this clone turned up a few times. This chain links TRBV6-6 with TRBJ2-1; 8 bases align to TRBD2. CDR3 length: 15 amino acids. Germline trimming cut 4 bases from V and 4 bases from J; bases unmatched to any gene: 6. Germline V gene data show CDR1 as MNHNY and CDR2 as SVGAGI (reference sequence). The CDR3 nucleotides read TGTGCCAGCAGTTCCCCGGGGGGGCCTTACAATGAGCAGTTCTTC. Its protein is CASSSPGGPYNEQFF.

CDR3 in amino acids: CASSPMGGRSIETQYF. CDR3 coding DNA: TGTGCCAGCAGCCCTATGGGGGGGCGGTCGATAGAGACCCAGTACTTC. The V gene is TRBV7-2, the J gene TRBJ2-5; tentative D call: TRBD2 (7 bases). V was clipped by 5 bases and J by 4 bases, with 20 bases between them. CDR1 and CDR2 (germline): SGHTA, FQGNSA. This CDR3 contains 16 residues. The full variable domain, rest sourced from reference TRBV7-2 and TRBJ2-5, is GAGVSQSPSNKVTEKGKDVELRCDPISGHTALYWYRQSLGQGLEFLIYFQGNSAPDKSGLPSDRFSAERTGGSVSTLTIQRTQQEDSAVYLCASSPMGGRSIETQYFGPGTRLLVL.